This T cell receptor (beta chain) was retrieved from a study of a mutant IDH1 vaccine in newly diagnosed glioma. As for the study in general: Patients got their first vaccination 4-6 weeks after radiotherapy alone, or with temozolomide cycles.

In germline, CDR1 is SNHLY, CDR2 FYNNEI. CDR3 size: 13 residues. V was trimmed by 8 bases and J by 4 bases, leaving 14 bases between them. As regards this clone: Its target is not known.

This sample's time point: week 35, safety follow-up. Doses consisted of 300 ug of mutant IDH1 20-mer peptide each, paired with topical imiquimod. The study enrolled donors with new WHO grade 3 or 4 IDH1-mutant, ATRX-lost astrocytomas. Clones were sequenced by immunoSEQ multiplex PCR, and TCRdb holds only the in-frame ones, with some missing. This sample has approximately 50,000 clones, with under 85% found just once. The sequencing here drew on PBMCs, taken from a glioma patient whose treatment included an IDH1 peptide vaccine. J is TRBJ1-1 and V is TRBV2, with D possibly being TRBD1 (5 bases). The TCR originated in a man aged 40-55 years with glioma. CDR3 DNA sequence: TGTGCCAGCCGATGGGCAGGGAGCACTGAAGCTTTCTTT. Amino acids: CASRWAGSTEAFF.